This TCR beta chain was identified in a study of OX40 agonist ivuxolimab in advanced cancers. Notes on the study in general: In general, CD8+ T cells held more expanded clones than CD4+ did, on average. At doses 0.1 to 3.0 mg/kg, CD4+ and CD8+ clones expanded.

This clone was seen a single time. Its matching antigen is unknown. The CDR3 is made up of 15 amino acids. The ends were cut back, 5 bases at V and 0 bases at J, with 8 bases in the middle. The germline V gene encodes CDR1 SGHTA and CDR2 FQGTGA. Sequenced by immunoSEQ multiplex PCR; TCRdb stores in-frame clones only, minus some. The sample yields some 110,000 clones, just under 95% seen once. The V and J genes are TRBV7-3 and TRBJ2-6; D not certain. The receptor was isolated from an adult with an advanced solid tumor such as melanoma, head and neck, liver or kidney cancer. Source: CD4+ or CD8+ T cells sorted from blood, taken in a trial of the OX40 agonist ivuxolimab. This CDR3 is CASSLTPSGANVLTF. CDR3 nucleotides: TGTGCCAGCAGCCTCACCCCCTCTGGGGCCAACGTCCTGACTTTC. Full variable domain (remainder filled in from reference TRBV7-3 and TRBJ2-6): GAGVSQTPSNKVTEKGKYVELRCDPISGHTALYWYRQSLGQGPEFLIYFQGTGAADDSGLPNDRFFAVRPEGSVSTLKIQRTERGDSAVYLCASSLTPSGANVLTFGAGSRLTVL.